This TCR beta chain stems from a study of T cells in Graves' hyperthyroidism and ophthalmopathy. Study-level results: Using 13 V-J features, a model discriminated ophthalmopathy from stable hyperthyroidism.

Ten or more counts support this clonotype. Its matching antigen is unknown. TCR beta CDR3 sequences were amplified from RNA transcripts. First-round RT-PCR with HTBI primers amplified the TCR CDR3 region. TCRdb re-derived calls from the multiplex PCR reads in MiXCR, one entry per CDR3 protein. The sample contains fewer than 600,000 distinct CDR3 sequences, 14% of which appear only once. The study based diagnoses on clinical symptoms, serum thyroxine and TRAb, thyroid ultrasound and orbital computed tomography. Germline V gene lookup returns CDR1 GTSNPN and CDR2 SVGIG (reference sequence). With 2 bases clipped from V and 1 base from J, the junction kept 13 bases outside the gene matches. The CDR3 runs 17 residues.

Sample: blood. This clonotype originated in a woman aged 35 to 49 with Graves' hyperthyroidism. The rearrangement joins TRBV30 to TRBJ1-1; TRBD1 matches at 7 bases. This CDR3 is CAWSRAPRQGTNTEAFF. The DNA of the CDR3 is TGTGCCTGGAGTCGGGCCCCCCGACAGGGCACGAACACTGAAGCTTTCTTT.